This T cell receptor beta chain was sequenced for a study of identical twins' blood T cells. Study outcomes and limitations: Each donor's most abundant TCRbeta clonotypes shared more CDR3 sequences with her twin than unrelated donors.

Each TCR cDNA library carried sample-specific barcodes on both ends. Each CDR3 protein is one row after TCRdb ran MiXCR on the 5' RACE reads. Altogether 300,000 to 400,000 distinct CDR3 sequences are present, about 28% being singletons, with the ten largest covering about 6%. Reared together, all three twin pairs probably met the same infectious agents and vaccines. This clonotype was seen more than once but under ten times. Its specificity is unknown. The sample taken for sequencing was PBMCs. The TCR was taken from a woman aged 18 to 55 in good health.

CDR3 sequence: CSARRRGPDYEQYF. CDR3 DNA sequence: TGCAGTGCTAGACGCAGGGGGCCCGATTACGAGCAGTACTTC. This chain uses TRBV20-1 with TRBJ2-7, with 8 bases matching TRBD1. Germline V lookup: CDR1 DFQATT, CDR2 SNEGSKA (reference sequence). The length of the CDR3 is 14 residues. The V segment lost 2 bases and the J segment 4 bases; nucleotides outside the gene matches: 7.